Following are 8 T cell receptor beta chains from one sample sequenced in a study of T-cell memory formation after mild COVID-19. TCRdb redid the calling of the 5' RACE reads with MiXCR, one entry per CDR3 protein. In the table there are 100,000 or so distinct CDR3 sequences, over 8.5% of which are singletons. Input material: PBMCs or a T cell subset sorted from them (not recorded which). These receptors were taken from a man younger than 30 who had mild COVID-19 (a few samples of this study predate the infection). Cell type and time point are not known.

This rearrangement joins TRBV27 to TRBJ2-1; perhaps TRBD2 as D (5 bases). The CDR3 is 12 amino acids. The V end was cut by 3 bases, the J end by 7 bases, with 7 bases between. Germline CDR1 reads MNHEY; CDR2 reads SMNVEV (reference sequence). In nucleotides, the CDR3 is TGTGCCAGCAGTTTTCGGGGAAATGAGCAGTTCTTC. The encoded protein is CASSFRGNEQFF.

This chain connects TRBV7-2 to TRBJ2-7, with 7 bases fitting TRBD1. The CDR3 consists of 13 residues. In germline, CDR1 is SGHTA, CDR2 FQGNSA. J was trimmed by 3 bases and V by 4 bases; bases with no gene match: 3. CDR3 DNA: TGTGCCAGCAGCTCAACAGGGGACTACGAGCAGTACTTC. This sequence encodes CASSSTGDYEQYF. Combining the CDR3 with reference TRBV7-2 and TRBJ2-7 gives the whole variable domain GAGVSQSPSNKVTEKGKDVELRCDPISGHTALYWYRQSLGQGLEFLIYFQGNSAPDKSGLPSDRFSAERTGGSVSTLTIQRTQQEDSAVYLCASSSTGDYEQYFGPGTRLTVT.

The CDR3 DNA is TGTGCCAGCAGTTACCAGGGCCCCGGATACGAGCAGTACTTC. Translated: CASSYQGPGYEQYF. J is TRBJ2-7 and V is TRBV6-5; tentative D call: TRBD1 (5 bases). Germline V gives CDR1 MNHEY, CDR2 SVGAGI. The CDR3 is 14 residues long. The germline V and J ends were trimmed by 2 bases and 4 bases, with 12 bases remaining between them.

The rearrangement uses TRBV5-1 and TRBJ2-2; 7 bases agree with TRBD1. The V segment lost 2 bases and the J segment 7 bases; nucleotides outside the gene matches: 5. The CDR3 is 14 residues long. From germline, CDR1 is SGHRS and CDR2 YFSETQ. CDR3 in amino acids: CASSFRGLSGELFF. CDR3 bases: TGCGCCAGCAGCTTTAGGGGGCTGAGCGGGGAGCTGTTTTTT.

V is TRBV6-1 and J is TRBJ1-1; no clear D. V dropped 7 bases and J dropped 7 bases, with 16 bases sitting between them. The CDR3 totals 13 residues. Germline V gives CDR1 MNHNS, CDR2 SASEGT. In DNA form, the CDR3 reads TGTGCCAGCAATCGAGGAGGAGGGCGTGAAGCTTTCTTT. Translated, it gives CASNRGGGREAFF.

This clonotype was counted a few times. The chain carries TRBV6-5 and TRBJ2-3, with D possibly being TRBD2 (6 bases). Germline CDR1 and CDR2: MNHEY and SVGAGI. V lost 4 bases to trimming and J lost 0 bases, with 11 bases between them. There are 15 residues in the CDR3. This chain's CDR3 is CASSWGETSTDTQYF. DNA for the CDR3: TGTGCCAGCAGTTGGGGGGAAACTAGCACAGATACGCAGTATTTT.

This clonotype appeared a single time. The V call is TRBV15, the J call TRBJ2-3; no clear D gene. Looked up from germline, CDR1 is LNHNV and CDR2 is YYDKDF (reference sequence). The germline V and J ends were trimmed by 2 bases and 3 bases, with 21 bases remaining between them. The CDR3 has 18 amino acids. CDR3 region: CATSRSSELTSDTDTQYF. The CDR3 region has the DNA TGTGCCACCAGCAGATCATCCGAACTAACTTCTGATACAGATACGCAGTATTTT.

The table lists this clonotype with many counts. The chain couples TRBV7-9 to TRBJ2-3, with D unclear. Per the germline V gene, CDR1 is SEHNR and CDR2 is FQNEAQ (reference sequence). V lost 2 bases and J 4 bases, leaving 1 base between the germline ends. The CDR3 runs 11 residues. In DNA, the CDR3 is TGTGCCAGCAGCTTATCAGATACGCAGTATTTT. It codes for CASSLSDTQYF.